This T cell receptor (beta chain) originates from a study of cytomegalovirus exposure and HLA in healthy donors. Sequenced by immunoSEQ multiplex PCR; TCRdb stores in-frame clones only, minus some. The data contain under 95,000 clones, less than 95% of them singletons. The CDR3 length is 15 residues. V lost 5 bases to trimming and J lost 7 bases, with 18 bases between them. Germline CDR1 LNHDA, CDR2 SQIVND (reference sequence). The source is a woman between 18 and 29 years old in good health and CMV-seropositive. Sequencing input: PBMCs. The V and J genes are TRBV19 and TRBJ2-1; D call uncertain. In DNA, the CDR3 is TGTGCCAGTAGTTTGACGGGTCTTATAAGGAATGAGCAGTTCTTC. It encodes CASSLTGLIRNEQFF.